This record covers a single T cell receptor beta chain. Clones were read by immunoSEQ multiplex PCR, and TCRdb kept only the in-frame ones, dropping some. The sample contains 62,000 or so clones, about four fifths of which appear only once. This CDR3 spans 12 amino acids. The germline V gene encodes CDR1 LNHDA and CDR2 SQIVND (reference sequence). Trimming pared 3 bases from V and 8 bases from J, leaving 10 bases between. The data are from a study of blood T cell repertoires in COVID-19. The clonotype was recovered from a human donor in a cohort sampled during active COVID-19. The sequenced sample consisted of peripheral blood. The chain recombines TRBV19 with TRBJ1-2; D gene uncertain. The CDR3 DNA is TGTGCCAGTAGTATGCGGGAGAAAGGCTACACCTTC. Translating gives CASSMREKGYTF. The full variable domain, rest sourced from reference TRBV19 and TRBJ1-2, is DGGITQSPKYLFRKEGQNVTLSCEQNLNHDAMYWYRQDPGQGLRLIYYSQIVNDFQKGDIAEGYSVSREKKESFPLTVTSAQKNPTAFYLCASSMREKGYTFGSGTRLTVV.